The clone carrying this TCR beta chain was seen many times. As yet, its antigen is unknown. This sample stems from a study of naive and memory T cell subsets. Whole-study findings and limits: This RNA-based method may be sensitive to activation-related transcript changes.

Per germline, CDR1 GTSNPN and CDR2 SVGIG (reference sequence). The CDR3 consists of 11 residues. V was pared by 4 bases and J by 2 bases, with 4 bases between. Four PCR rounds used nested alpha and beta constant region primers plus the SP2 primer. TCRdb itself ran the 5' RACE reads through MiXCR, one entry per CDR3 protein. The table lists approximately 49,000 distinct CDR3 sequences, around 5% of them singletons. A UMI-containing oligonucleotide was joined by 3' ligation to the TCR cDNA template. This sequence originates from a female donor in good health. J is TRBJ2-3 and V is TRBV30, with unresolved D. CDR3 protein: CAWTVTDTQYF. The DNA for the CDR3 is TGTGCCTGGACCGTCACAGATACGCAGTATTTT.